This TCR beta chain is from a study of blood T cell repertoires in COVID-19. Trimming removed 5 bases from V and 2 bases from J; junction bases left unmatched: 4. The CDR3 loop spans 15 amino acids. CDR1 and CDR2 (germline): SGHRS, YFSETQ. Here immunoSEQ multiplex PCR was the method, and the copy in TCRdb shows in-frame clones only, minus some. The sample lists roughly 150,000 clones, approximately 84% seen once, with roughly 10% in the top ten. The clonotype was recovered from a man between 65 and 85 years old with active or convalescent COVID-19. This sequence joins TRBV5-1 and TRBJ2-1, with 10 bases aligning to TRBD1. The sample taken for sequencing was peripheral blood. The CDR3 loop is CASRMGQGTYNEQFF. The CDR3 coding sequence is TGCGCCAGCAGAATGGGACAGGGGACCTACAATGAGCAGTTCTTC.